These 30 T cell receptor beta chains were all obtained from the same sample, sequenced in a study of cytomegalovirus exposure and HLA in healthy donors. Produced via immunoSEQ multiplex PCR; TCRdb's table is partial and in-frame only. The sample holds tens of thousands of clones, more than 85% seen once. The material sequenced was PBMCs. These receptors were taken from a woman younger than 35 in good health and CMV-seropositive.

The CDR3 loop reads CASSQVSGAGYGYTF. DNA of the CDR3: TGCGCCAGCAGCCAAGTTTCAGGGGCTGGTTACGGCTACACCTTC. The chain joins TRBV4-1 to TRBJ1-2, with D perhaps TRBD1 (6 bases). Germline CDR1 reads MGHRA; CDR2 reads YSYEKL. Trimming removed 1 base from V and 8 bases from J, with 17 bases in between. The CDR3 contains 15 residues.

This chain joins TRBV4-1 and TRBJ2-2; perhaps TRBD2 as D (6 bases). Germline-derived CDR1 and CDR2 are MGHRA and YSYEKL. The V gene lost 4 bases and the J gene lost 3 bases, with 12 bases spanning the gap. The CDR3 totals 15 residues. DNA of the CDR3: TGCGCCAGCAGCCGGGGGGACCGAGACACCGGGGAGCTGTTTTTT. It codes for CASSRGDRDTGELFF.

The chain recombines TRBV6-1 with TRBJ2-7, with D maybe TRBD1 (5 bases). The germline V gene has CDR1 MNHNS and CDR2 SASEGT. The CDR3 contains 13 residues. Trimming took off 6 bases at V and 3 bases at J, with 12 bases between the two ends. The CDR3 bases are TGTGCCAGCAGGCTCGGCAGGGACTACGAGCAGTACTTC. Protein: CASRLGRDYEQYF.

DNA for the CDR3: TGCGCCACCTCCCCCGGGTCGGGGAACTACGAGCAGTACTTC. It translates to CATSPGSGNYEQYF. The chain recombines TRBV5-1 with TRBJ2-7; maybe TRBD2 (5 bases). The CDR3 loop spans 14 amino acids. Germline CDR1 is SGHRS and CDR2 is YFSETQ. V gave up 9 bases and J gave up 3 bases, with 19 bases separating them.

This chain joins TRBV5-1 and TRBJ2-7; 15 nucleotides align to TRBD2. CDR3 length: 17 amino acids. The germline V gene has CDR1 SGHRS and CDR2 YFSETQ. V shed 4 bases, J shed 1 base, and the junction held 6 bases outside the gene matches. CDR3 nucleotide sequence: TGCGCCAGCAGCCCGAGGACTAGCGGGAGGGGTTCCTACGAGCAGTACTTC. Translation: CASSPRTSGRGSYEQYF. Full variable domain (missing parts from reference TRBV5-1 and TRBJ2-7): KAGVTQTPRYLIKTRGQQVTLSCSPISGHRSVSWYQQTPGQGLQFLFEYFSETQRNKGNFPGRFSGRQFSNSRSEMNVSTLELGDSALYLCASSPRTSGRGSYEQYFGPGTRLTVT.

The chain joins TRBV25-1 to TRBJ2-7; possible D gene TRBD1, 6 bases. The CDR3 is made up of 15 amino acids. Trimming pared 0 bases from V and 3 bases from J, leaving 12 bases between. CDR1 is MGHDK, CDR2 SYGVNS, per germline. The CDR3 protein is CASSEYQQGRYEQYF. CDR3 DNA sequence: TGTGCCAGCAGTGAATATCAACAGGGTCGCTACGAGCAGTACTTC.

This chain uses TRBV30 with TRBJ2-2, with 7 bases matching TRBD1. With 7 bases clipped from V and 0 bases from J, the junction kept 8 bases outside the gene matches. Germline V lookup: CDR1 GTSNPN, CDR2 SVGIG (reference sequence). This CDR3 region has 15 residues. This CDR3 is CASDRAVTNTGELFF. CDR3 DNA sequence: TGTGCCTCTGACAGGGCCGTCACGAACACCGGGGAGCTGTTTTTT. Full variable domain (remainder filled in from reference TRBV30 and TRBJ2-2): SQTIHQWPATLVQPVGSPLSLECTVEGTSNPNLYWYRQAAGRGLQLLFYSVGIGQISSEVPQNLSASRPQDRQFILSSKKLLLSDSGFYLCASDRAVTNTGELFFGEGSRLTVL.

The V call is TRBV4-2, the J call TRBJ2-2; TRBD2 matches at 12 bases. The CDR3 runs to 19 residues. The V segment lost 0 bases and the J segment 4 bases; nucleotides outside the gene matches: 9. Germline CDR1 is LGHNA and CDR2 is YNFKEQ. The CDR3 DNA reads as TGTGCCAGCAGCCAAGAGCTAGCGGGAGGGCCCTCGAGCACCGGGGAGCTGTTTTTT. Encoded protein: CASSQELAGGPSSTGELFF.

J is TRBJ2-2 and V is TRBV6-5, with a weak D call TRBD1 (6 bases). This CDR3 contains 16 residues. The germline gives CDR1 MNHEY, CDR2 SVGAGI. Trimming took off 4 bases at V and 1 base at J, with 13 bases between the two ends. CDR3 DNA: TGTGCCAGCAGTTCTCCGGGACACATGAACACCGGGGAGCTGTTTTTT. This encodes CASSSPGHMNTGELFF.

The chain recombines TRBV4-1 with TRBJ2-1; 12 bases map to TRBD2. The CDR3 has 18 residues. From germline, CDR1 is MGHRA and CDR2 YSYEKL. The ends lost 2 bases at V and 5 bases at J; junction bases unmatched: 10. The CDR3 DNA follows: TGCGCCAGCAGCCAACTGGATATGGGACTAGCGGGTAACAATGAGCAGTTCTTC. Amino acid sequence: CASSQLDMGLAGNNEQFF.

CDR3 loop: CASSQTRVGNQPQHF. The DNA of the CDR3 is TGTGCCAGCAGCCAAACGAGGGTCGGCAATCAGCCCCAGCATTTT. The chain recombines TRBV27 with TRBJ1-5; D ambiguous. This CDR3 is built from 15 residues. Per germline, CDR1 MNHEY and CDR2 SMNVEV (reference sequence). V was clipped by 6 bases and J by 2 bases, with 14 bases between them.

This clone was detected once. V usage is TRBV5-6 and J usage is TRBJ1-2; unclear D gene. CDR1 and CDR2 (germline): SGHDT, YYEEEE. This CDR3 has 15 amino acids. The V and J ends lost 6 bases and 1 base respectively, with 16 bases between them. CDR3 in amino acids: CASTPNRDYNYGYTF. The CDR3, as DNA: TGTGCCAGCACCCCAAACCGAGATTATAACTATGGCTACACCTTC.

This clone has just one count. The chain recombines TRBV7-8 with TRBJ2-1; TRBD2 matches at 12 bases. V shed 5 bases, J shed 10 bases, and the junction held 6 bases outside the gene matches. CDR1 is SGHVS and CDR2 is FQNEAQ in the germline V gene. The CDR3 runs to 14 residues. The CDR3 sequence: CASSRMTSGGEQFF. In DNA, the CDR3 is TGTGCCAGCAGCCGCATGACTAGCGGGGGAGAGCAGTTCTTC.

The V gene is TRBV19, the J gene TRBJ1-2; 9 bases align to TRBD1. V lost 6 bases and J lost 8; bases outside the gene matches: 1. This CDR3 has 11 residues. Germline values: CDR1 LNHDA, CDR2 SQIVND (reference sequence). For the CDR3, the DNA is TGTGCCAGTAGCGGACAGGGGGGCTACACCTTC. Its protein is CASSGQGGYTF.

The gene calls are TRBV25-1 and TRBJ1-3; no clear D. The ends were cut back, 0 bases at V and 0 bases at J, with 15 bases in the middle. Germline-derived CDR1 and CDR2 are MGHDK and SYGVNS. The CDR3 totals 18 residues. CDR3 sequence: CASSEYQTEQDSGNTIYF. The CDR3 nucleotides are TGTGCCAGCAGTGAATATCAAACAGAGCAGGACTCTGGAAACACCATATATTTT.

This chain links TRBV5-6 with TRBJ1-1; 8 nucleotides agree with TRBD1. The CDR3 is 13 amino acids. Germline CDR1 SGHDT, CDR2 YYEEEE. Trimming took 0 bases from V and 10 from J; bases not matched to a gene: 5. CDR3 coding DNA: TGTGCCAGCAGCTTGGGACAGGGGAGTAGAGCTTTCTTT. This translates into CASSLGQGSRAFF.

V is TRBV6-1 and J is TRBJ1-1; TRBD1 matches 10 bases. The CDR3 loop spans 12 amino acids. V trimming: 10 bases; J trimming: 10 bases; junction bases outside the gene matches: 9. Germline V gives CDR1 MNHNS, CDR2 SASEGT. The CDR3 protein is CATIRTGGGAFF. The CDR3 DNA is TGTGCCACAATCCGGACAGGGGGGGGAGCTTTCTTT.

This chain connects TRBV4-1 to TRBJ2-1; D may be TRBD2 (5 bases). The CDR3 is 17 residues long. V gave up 2 bases and J gave up 4 bases, with 18 bases separating them. Germline V CDR1 and CDR2: MGHRA, YSYEKL. The CDR3 sequence is CASSQFAGLAAYNEQFF. DNA for the CDR3: TGCGCCAGCAGCCAATTCGCGGGCCTAGCAGCTTACAATGAGCAGTTCTTC.

The CDR3 DNA sequence: TGTGCCAGCAGCCCCGGGGTAGAAGCTTTCTTT. Its translation: CASSPGVEAFF. J is TRBJ1-1 and V is TRBV13; D unclear. The CDR3 extends over 11 amino acids. Trimming removed 5 bases from V and 8 bases from J, with 9 bases in between. From germline, CDR1 is PRHDT and CDR2 FYEKMQ (reference sequence).

CDR3 coding DNA: TGTGCCATCAGCGGACAGGGAGGAGAGACCCAGTACTTC. Its protein product is CAISGQGGETQYF. V is TRBV10-3 and J is TRBJ2-5; TRBD1 agrees at 8 bases. The germline V gene encodes CDR1 ENHRY and CDR2 SYGVKD. CDR3 size: 13 residues. V gave up 6 bases and J gave up 4 bases; unmatched junction bases: 4.

The chain is built from TRBV18 and TRBJ2-7; 11 positions agree with TRBD2. V was clipped by 8 bases and J by 4 bases; unmatched bases: 7. The CDR3 totals 14 residues. CDR1 and CDR2 from the germline V gene are KGHSH and LQKENI. CDR3 coding DNA: TGTGCCAGCGACCGGGGGACTAGCGGTTACGAGCAGTACTTC. It is translated as CASDRGTSGYEQYF.

The chain employs TRBV7-2 and TRBJ1-4; D perhaps matches TRBD1 (5 bases). This CDR3 is 15 amino acids long. The V gene's germline CDR1 is SGHTA and CDR2 FQGNSA. Trimming took 1 base from V and 5 from J, leaving 11 bases between them. Here the CDR3 DNA reads TGTGCCAGCAGCTTAGGAACAGGAGAGAATGAAAAACTGTTTTTT. Protein product: CASSLGTGENEKLFF.

Note on this clone: Mismatch with germline at one junction end may stem from a read error. J is TRBJ1-2 and V is TRBV23-1; no reliable D call. TRBV23-1 carries the ORF label, with uncertain function. The CDR3 extends over 9 amino acids. CDR3 nucleotides: TGCGCCAGCAGTCAAGGCAAATCCTTC. Translation: CASSQGKSF.

This clone was seen a single time. The gene calls are TRBV7-2 and TRBJ1-5; D remains ambiguous. The CDR3 sequence is 15 residues long. V lost 1 base and J lost 0, with 7 bases in between. The germline V gene encodes CDR1 SGHTA and CDR2 FQGNSA. For the CDR3, the DNA is TGTGCCAGCAGCTTAGTTATGGCTAGCAATCAGCCCCAGCATTTT. Amino acid sequence: CASSLVMASNQPQHF.

The chain joins TRBV9 to TRBJ2-1; 13 bases align to TRBD2. Germline-derived CDR1 and CDR2 are SGDLS and YYNGEE. This CDR3 is 15 amino acids long. The V and J ends lost 3 bases and 4 bases, in that order; junction bases with no gene match: 1. The chain's CDR3 is CASSAGLAGYNEQFF. Here the CDR3 DNA reads TGTGCCAGCAGCGCGGGACTAGCGGGGTACAATGAGCAGTTCTTC.

The chain links TRBV9 to TRBJ2-7; D is unresolved. The ends were cut back, 0 bases at V and 6 bases at J, with 10 bases in the middle. The germline V gene encodes CDR1 SGDLS and CDR2 YYNGEE. CDR3 length: 13 residues. CDR3 DNA sequence: TGTGCCAGCAGCGTAGTTTCCGCGTCCGAGCAGTACTTC. Translating gives CASSVVSASEQYF. The entire variable domain, with the rest obtained from reference TRBV9 and TRBJ2-7, is as follows: DSGVTQTPKHLITATGQRVTLRCSPRSGDLSVYWYQQSLDQGLQFLIQYYNGEERAKGNILERFSAQQFPDLHSELNLSSLELGDSALYFCASSVVSASEQYFGPGTRLTVT.

The DNA for the CDR3 is TGTGCCAGTAGTCTCCGGAGAGGGTCCTACAATCAGCCCCAGCATTTT. As protein: CASSLRRGSYNQPQHF. The chain couples TRBV19 to TRBJ1-5; D uncertain. Germline V gene lookup returns CDR1 LNHDA and CDR2 SQIVND (reference sequence). Trimming removed 5 bases at V and 3 bases at J, with 17 bases between. CDR3 length: 16 amino acids.

The chain joins TRBV7-2 to TRBJ1-4, with 8 positions matching TRBD1. The CDR3 runs 16 residues. Germline assignment: CDR1 SGHTA and CDR2 FQGNSA. The V and J ends lost 6 bases and 6 bases, in that order; junction bases with no gene match: 12. The CDR3 loop reads CASSYVPGQGDEKLFF. The CDR3 coding sequence is TGTGCCAGCAGTTATGTCCCCGGACAGGGAGATGAAAAACTGTTTTTT. The variable domain in full, with the rest retrieved from reference TRBV7-2 and TRBJ1-4, is GAGVSQSPSNKVTEKGKDVELRCDPISGHTALYWYRQSLGQGLEFLIYFQGNSAPDKSGLPSDRFSAERTGGSVSTLTIQRTQQEDSAVYLCASSYVPGQGDEKLFFGSGTQLSVL.

V usage is TRBV5-6 and J usage is TRBJ2-7, with D possibly TRBD1 on 6 matching bases. The length of the CDR3 is 14 residues. From germline, CDR1 is SGHDT and CDR2 YYEEEE. Trimming removed 3 bases from V and 9 bases from J, with 19 bases in between. CDR3 bases: TGTGCCAGCAGCTGGGGCCAAACAGGGAGCGGGCAGTACTTC. This sequence encodes CASSWGQTGSGQYF.

This rearrangement joins TRBV9 to TRBJ1-2; D is ambiguous. There are 13 residues in the CDR3. Germline CDR1 reads SGDLS; CDR2 reads YYNGEE. V gave up 4 bases and J gave up 8 bases, with 15 bases separating them. This CDR3 reads CASSSSSRWGYTF. CDR3 nucleotide sequence: TGTGCCAGCAGCTCCTCAAGTCGGTGGGGCTACACCTTC.